Following are 14 T cell receptor beta chains from one sample sequenced in a study of blood T cell repertoires in COVID-19 (TCRdb year 2020). The library was generated by the immunoSEQ multiplex PCR assay. The immuneACCESS repertoire file appears here via TCRdb, limited to in-frame rearrangements. These files lack a portion of the clones; in checked studies, under half of the deficit traces to unresolved V genes, and the cause of the others is not known. This sample gives some 150,000 clones in total; around 88% of them show up just once. Of the sample, about 1.5% is held by the ten largest clones. The sample comprised peripheral blood. The receptor set was obtained from a woman in her fifties or sixties with acute or convalescent COVID-19.

The V call is TRBV7-2, the J call TRBJ2-7, with TRBD2 identical over 10 bases. The CDR3 totals 14 residues. Germline CDR1 and CDR2: SGHTA and FQGNSA. V shed 1 base, J shed 5 bases, and the junction held 2 bases outside the gene matches. Here the CDR3 reads CASSLVAGGNEQYF. CDR3 DNA: TGTGCCAGCAGCTTAGTAGCGGGGGGAAACGAGCAGTACTTC.

This clone occurred once. The chain carries TRBV6-5 and TRBJ1-3; no clear D gene. V lost 0 bases, J lost 4 bases, and 4 bases lay in between. Germline CDR1 reads MNHEY; CDR2 reads SVGAGI. CDR3 length: 13 residues. The CDR3 loop reads CASSYSTGNTIYF. The CDR3 DNA is TGTGCCAGCAGTTACTCGACAGGAAACACCATATATTTT.

The CDR3 nucleotides are TGTGCCTGGAGTGTACAGATCACGGGGGTTGAAGCTTTCTTT. Translating it yields CAWSVQITGVEAFF. The chain couples TRBV30 to TRBJ1-1; maybe TRBD1 (5 bases). This CDR3 is 14 amino acids long. CDR1 is GTSNPN and CDR2 is SVGIG in the germline V gene (reference sequence). Trimming shortened V by 0 bases and J by 7 bases, and 15 bases separated the two germline ends.

The gene calls are TRBV7-8 and TRBJ2-7; TRBD1 matches at 10 bases. The CDR3 spans 14 residues. Losses at the gene ends were 5 bases for V and 4 bases for J; bases not matched to a gene: 5. Germline CDR1 and CDR2: SGHVS and FQNEAQ. DNA for the CDR3: TGTGCCAGCAGCCAGCGACAGGGGGCTTACGAGCAGTACTTC. Translation gives CASSQRQGAYEQYF. Variable domain in full (rest from reference TRBV7-8 and TRBJ2-7): GAGVSQSPRYKVAKRGQDVALRCDPISGHVSLFWYQQALGQGPEFLTYFQNEAQLDKSGLPSDRFFAERPEGSVSTLKIQRTQQEDSAVYLCASSQRQGAYEQYFGPGTRLTVT.

This clone was seen just once. CDR3: CASSSGNEQFF. The CDR3 DNA reads as TGTGCCAGCAGCTCGGGAAATGAGCAGTTCTTC. J is TRBJ2-1 and V is TRBV7-9; possibly TRBD2 for D (5 bases). The V gene's germline CDR1 is SEHNR and CDR2 FQNEAQ (reference sequence). The CDR3 contains 11 residues. V shed 4 bases and J shed 7 bases, with 5 bases lying between them.

This chain joins TRBV2 and TRBJ1-2; 8 bases agree with TRBD1. Germline CDR1 is SNHLY and CDR2 is FYNNEI. V gave up 3 bases and J gave up 1 base; unmatched junction bases: 1. The CDR3 is 14 residues long. The CDR3, as DNA: TGTGCCAGCAGTGACAGGGGGCTTAACTATGGCTACACCTTC. It is translated as CASSDRGLNYGYTF.

V gene TRBV4-2 combines with J gene TRBJ1-5; 8 nucleotides match TRBD1. The CDR3 runs to 14 residues. Looked up from germline, CDR1 is LGHNA and CDR2 is YNFKEQ. J gave up 4 bases and V 1 base, and 0 bases lay outside the gene matches. CDR3 DNA: TGTGCCAGCAGCCAAGGGACAGGGAATCAGCCCCAGCATTTT. The encoded protein is CASSQGTGNQPQHF.

J is TRBJ2-5 and V is TRBV9, with 13 bases that match TRBD2. This CDR3 contains 16 residues. The germline CDR1 and CDR2 sequences are SGDLS and YYNGEE. The V segment lost 4 bases and the J segment 5 bases; nucleotides outside the gene matches: 8. As DNA, the CDR3 is TGTGCCAGCAGCCTTCGGACTAGCGGGGGAACGGAGACCCAGTACTTC. Translation gives CASSLRTSGGTETQYF.

V is TRBV5-1 and J is TRBJ2-7; D might be TRBD1 (6 bases). The CDR3 runs 15 residues. The germline V and J ends were trimmed by 0 bases and 0 bases, with 10 bases remaining between them. Per germline, CDR1 SGHRS and CDR2 YFSETQ. DNA for the CDR3: TGCGCCAGCAGCTTGGCCGGGACACCCTCCTACGAGCAGTACTTC. It translates to CASSLAGTPSYEQYF.

The rearrangement links TRBV18 to TRBJ2-3; 9 bases agree with TRBD1. The V segment lost 2 bases and the J segment 2 bases; nucleotides outside the gene matches: 8. Germline CDR1 and CDR2: KGHSH and LQKENI. The CDR3 consists of 17 residues. The DNA of the CDR3 is TGTGCCAGCTCACCATCCCCCGGGACAGGGTACACAGATACGCAGTATTTT. Residues: CASSPSPGTGYTDTQYF. The full variable domain, in which reference TRBV18 and TRBJ2-3 provide the parts outside the CDR3, is NAGVMQNPRHLVRRRGQEARLRCSPMKGHSHVYWYRQLPEEGLKFMVYLQKENIIDESGMPKERFSAEFPKEGPSILRIQQVVRGDSAAYFCASSPSPGTGYTDTQYFGPGTRLTVL.

The rearrangement joins TRBV30 to TRBJ1-1; the D is unclear. Germline-derived CDR1 and CDR2 are GTSNPN and SVGIG (reference sequence). The length of the CDR3 is 11 residues. The V and J ends lost 0 bases and 11 bases respectively, with 10 bases between them. CDR3 nucleotides: TGTGCCTGGAGTGTGGGCCAGGTGGCTTTCTTT. Protein: CAWSVGQVAFF.

CDR3 sequence: CASSDSGTSFNEQFF. The DNA of the CDR3 is TGTGCCAGCAGCGATTCCGGGACTAGCTTCAATGAGCAGTTCTTC. This chain uses TRBV9 with TRBJ2-1, with 9 positions matching TRBD2. Germline lookup yields CDR1 SGDLS and CDR2 YYNGEE. The CDR3 is 15 residues long. Trimming cost V 3 bases and J 6 bases; bases outside gene matches: 7.

CDR3 protein: CASSFQGATEAFF. The CDR3 DNA is TGTGCCAGCAGCTTCCAGGGGGCAACTGAAGCTTTCTTT. The gene calls are TRBV7-9 and TRBJ1-1, with 8 bases aligning to TRBD1. V lost 3 bases and J lost 5; bases outside the gene matches: 2. Germline assignment: CDR1 SEHNR and CDR2 FQNEAQ (reference sequence). This CDR3 region has 13 residues. Supplemented by reference TRBV7-9 and TRBJ1-1, the full variable domain reads DTGVSQNPRHKITKRGQNVTFRCDPISEHNRLYWYRQTLGQGPEFLTYFQNEAQLEKSRLLSDRFSAERPKGSFSTLEIQRTEQGDSAMYLCASSFQGATEAFFGQGTRLTVV.

The chain couples TRBV4-3 to TRBJ1-1; D is uncertain. The germline V gene encodes CDR1 LGHNA and CDR2 YSLEER. This CDR3 contains 17 residues. V lost 0 bases to trimming and J lost 7 bases, with 21 bases between them. The CDR3 DNA reads TGCGCCAGCAGCCAAGAAGTCGCGCACCTGGGAGTATATGAAGCTTTCTTT. The encoded protein is CASSQEVAHLGVYEAFF.